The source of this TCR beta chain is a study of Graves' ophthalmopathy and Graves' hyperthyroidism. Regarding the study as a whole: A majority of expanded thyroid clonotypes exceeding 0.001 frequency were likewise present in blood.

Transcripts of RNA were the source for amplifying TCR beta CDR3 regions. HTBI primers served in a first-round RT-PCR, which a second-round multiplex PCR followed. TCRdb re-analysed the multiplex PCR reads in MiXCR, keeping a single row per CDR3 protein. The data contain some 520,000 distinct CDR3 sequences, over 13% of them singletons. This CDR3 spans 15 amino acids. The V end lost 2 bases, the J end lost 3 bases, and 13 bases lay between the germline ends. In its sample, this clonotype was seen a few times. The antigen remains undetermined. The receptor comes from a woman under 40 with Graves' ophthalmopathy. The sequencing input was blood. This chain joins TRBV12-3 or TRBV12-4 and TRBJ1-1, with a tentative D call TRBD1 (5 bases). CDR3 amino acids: CASSLLGAGDTEAFF. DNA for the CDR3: TGTGCCAGCAGTTTACTTGGGGCGGGGGACACTGAAGCTTTCTTT.